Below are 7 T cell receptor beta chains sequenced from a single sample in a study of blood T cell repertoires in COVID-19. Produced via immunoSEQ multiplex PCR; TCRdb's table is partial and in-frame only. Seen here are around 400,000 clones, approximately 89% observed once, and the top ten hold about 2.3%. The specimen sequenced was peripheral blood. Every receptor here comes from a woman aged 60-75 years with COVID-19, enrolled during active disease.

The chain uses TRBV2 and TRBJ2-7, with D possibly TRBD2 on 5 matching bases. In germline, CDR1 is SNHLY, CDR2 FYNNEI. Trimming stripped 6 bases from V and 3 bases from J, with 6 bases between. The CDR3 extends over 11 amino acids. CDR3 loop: CASRSGYEQYF. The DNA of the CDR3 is TGTGCCAGCAGGAGCGGCTACGAGCAGTACTTC.

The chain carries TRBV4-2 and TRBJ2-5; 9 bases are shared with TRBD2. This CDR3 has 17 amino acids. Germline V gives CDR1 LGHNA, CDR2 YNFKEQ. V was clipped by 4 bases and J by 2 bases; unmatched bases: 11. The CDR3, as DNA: TGTGCCAGCAGCCGACAGCTTTTGGCGGGGGGGCAAGAGACCCAGTACTTC. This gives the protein CASSRQLLAGGQETQYF.

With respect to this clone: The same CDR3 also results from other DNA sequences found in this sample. This CDR3 reads CASSYSGGGYTF. The DNA for the CDR3 is TGTGCCAGCAGTTACTCGGGGGGTGGCTACACCTTC. The chain recombines TRBV6-6 with TRBJ1-2; possibly TRBD1 for D (5 bases). Trimming pared 0 bases from V and 7 bases from J, leaving 6 bases between. The CDR3 runs to 12 residues. Germline V lookup: CDR1 MNHNY, CDR2 SVGAGI (reference sequence).

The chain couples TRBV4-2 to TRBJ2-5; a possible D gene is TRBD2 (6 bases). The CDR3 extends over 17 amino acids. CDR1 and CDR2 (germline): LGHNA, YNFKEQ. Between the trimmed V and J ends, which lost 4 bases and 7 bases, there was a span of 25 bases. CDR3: CASSPLGLGDFPGTQYF. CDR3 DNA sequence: TGTGCCAGCAGCCCTCTGGGACTGGGAGATTTCCCGGGGACCCAGTACTTC.

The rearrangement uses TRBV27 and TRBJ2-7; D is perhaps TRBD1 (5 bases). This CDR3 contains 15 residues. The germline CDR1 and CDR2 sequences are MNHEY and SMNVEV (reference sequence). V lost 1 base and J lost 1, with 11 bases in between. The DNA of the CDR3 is TGTGCCAGCAGTTTATACCCCCCAGGGTCCTACGAGCAGTACTTC. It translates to CASSLYPPGSYEQYF.

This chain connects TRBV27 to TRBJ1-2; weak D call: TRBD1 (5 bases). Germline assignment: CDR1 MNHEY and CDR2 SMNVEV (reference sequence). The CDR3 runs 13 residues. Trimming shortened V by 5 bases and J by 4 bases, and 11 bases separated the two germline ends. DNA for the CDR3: TGTGCCAGCAGTACCGTCCAGGGCTATGGCTACACCTTC. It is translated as CASSTVQGYGYTF.

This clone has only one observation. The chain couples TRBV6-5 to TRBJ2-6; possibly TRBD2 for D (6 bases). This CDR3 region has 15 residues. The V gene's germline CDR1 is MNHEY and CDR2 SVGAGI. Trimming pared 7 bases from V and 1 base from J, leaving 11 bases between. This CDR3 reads CASKLGGSGANVLTF. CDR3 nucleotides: TGTGCCAGCAAGTTGGGGGGTTCTGGGGCCAACGTCCTGACTTTC.